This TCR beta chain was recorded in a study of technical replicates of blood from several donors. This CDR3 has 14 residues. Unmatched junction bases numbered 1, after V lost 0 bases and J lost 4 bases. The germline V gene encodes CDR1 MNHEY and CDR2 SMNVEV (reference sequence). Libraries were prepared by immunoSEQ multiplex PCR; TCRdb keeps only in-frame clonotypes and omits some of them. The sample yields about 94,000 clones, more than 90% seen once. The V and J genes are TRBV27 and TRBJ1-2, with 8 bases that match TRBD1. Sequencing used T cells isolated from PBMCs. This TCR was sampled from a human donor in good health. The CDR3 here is CASSLSQGAYGYTF. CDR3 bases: TGTGCCAGCAGTTTATCCCAGGGGGCCTATGGCTACACCTTC.